This T cell receptor (beta chain) was found in a study of T cell repertoires in cytomegalovirus infection. Study overall: CMV infection together with matching HLA type was indicated by public TCR beta signatures.

This clonotype has at least ten counts. The antigen is unknown. Notes on the study in general: Totalled public TCR beta family frequency picked out people who carried CMV plus the relevant HLA.

V lost 6 bases to trimming and J lost 2 bases; unmatched junction nucleotides: 9. Germline CDR1 and CDR2: SGHTA and FQGNSA. This CDR3 spans 16 amino acids. TCRdb redid the calling of the reads with MiXCR, one entry per CDR3 protein. This sample has about 740,000 distinct CDR3 sequences, with 33% found just once. The TCR originated in a human donor in good health (CMV status not recorded). Some clones in this sample may be carry-over from other donors' samples. This chain links TRBV7-2 with TRBJ2-3, with 9 positions matching TRBD2. The input for sequencing was cultured PBMCs, taken from culture after CMV antigen stimulation. This CDR3 reads CASRETPGLATDTQYF. In DNA form, the CDR3 reads TGTGCCAGCAGAGAGACTCCGGGACTAGCCACAGATACGCAGTATTTT.